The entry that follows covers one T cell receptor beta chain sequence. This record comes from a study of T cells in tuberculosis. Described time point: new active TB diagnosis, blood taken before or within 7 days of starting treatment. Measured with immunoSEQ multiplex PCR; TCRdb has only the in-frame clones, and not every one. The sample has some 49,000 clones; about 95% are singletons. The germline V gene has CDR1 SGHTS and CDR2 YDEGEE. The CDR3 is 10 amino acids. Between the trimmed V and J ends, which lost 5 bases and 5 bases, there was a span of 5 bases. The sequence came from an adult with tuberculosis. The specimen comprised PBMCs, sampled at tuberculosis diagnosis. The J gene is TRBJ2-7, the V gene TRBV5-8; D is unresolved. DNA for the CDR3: TGTGCCAGCAGTCTTAACGAGCAGTACTTC. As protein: CASSLNEQYF. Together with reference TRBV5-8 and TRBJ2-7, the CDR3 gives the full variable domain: EAGVTQSPTHLIKTRGQQATLRCSPISGHTSVYWYQQALGLGLQFLLWYDEGEERNRGNFPPRFSGRQFPNYSSELNVNALELEDSALYLCASSLNEQYFGPGTRLTVT.